The text below deals with one T cell receptor (beta chain). Its antigen is unidentified. The sample is drawn from a study of T cell repertoires in cytomegalovirus infection. Study-level background: Recently identified HLA-C-restricted CMV epitopes were used, and well-studied HLA-B-restricted CMV epitopes were used as well. Public TCR beta signatures marked donors with CMV infection and the matching HLA. Study results and limitations: Cumulative public TCR beta family frequency identified CMV carriers with the relevant HLA. CMV-specific TCR beta clonotypes restricted by HLA-C were the ones dominating the ex vivo response.

Germline CDR1 is SGHAT and CDR2 is FQNNGV. This CDR3 has 17 amino acids. With 1 base clipped from V and 2 bases from J, the junction kept 9 bases outside the gene matches. TCRdb re-derived calls from the reads in MiXCR, one entry per CDR3 protein. The sample carries 110,000 to 150,000 distinct CDR3 sequences, roughly 32% recorded once. The specimen comprised CD8+ T cells from cultured PBMCs, sampled from culture after CMV antigen stimulation. This sequence was found in a human donor in good health (CMV status not recorded). Some clones in this sample may be carry-over from other donors' samples. This chain connects TRBV11-2 to TRBJ2-3; 7 bases line up with TRBD1. In DNA, the CDR3 is TGTGCCAGCAGCTTAGGTAGTACAGGGGTGGACACAGATACGCAGTATTTT. Translation gives CASSLGSTGVDTDTQYF. Full variable domain (remainder filled in from reference TRBV11-2 and TRBJ2-3): EAGVAQSPRYKIIEKRQSVAFWCNPISGHATLYWYQQILGQGPKLLIQFQNNGVVDDSQLPKDRFSAERLKGVDSTLKIQPAKLEDSAVYLCASSLGSTGVDTDTQYFGPGTRLTVL.